The 10 T cell receptor beta chains below come from one sample, sequenced in a study of blood T cell repertoires in COVID-19. The repertoire was sequenced with immunoSEQ multiplex PCR; TCRdb's copy has only in-frame clones and lacks some. The top ten hold about 10% of the sample, which has under 200,000 clones, 75% to 90% seen once. Sequencing was done on a sample of peripheral blood. Source of these receptors: a woman over 75 with active or convalescent COVID-19.

This rearrangement joins TRBV9 to TRBJ2-6, with TRBD1 as a possible D gene (6 bases). Germline V gives CDR1 SGDLS, CDR2 YYNGEE. The V and J ends lost 0 bases and 0 bases respectively, with 13 bases between them. There are 18 residues in the CDR3. CDR3 sequence (DNA): TGTGCCAGCAGCGTAGAGGGACAACTTTACTCTGGGGCCAACGTCCTGACTTTC. As protein: CASSVEGQLYSGANVLTF.

This clone was found once. J is TRBJ2-1 and V is TRBV30, with D possibly being TRBD1 (6 bases). CDR1 and CDR2 from the germline V gene are GTSNPN and SVGIG (reference sequence). V was shortened by 0 bases and J by 9 bases, with 12 bases between the two germline ends. The CDR3 covers 13 residues. CDR3 sequence (DNA): TGTGCCTGGAGTGTACGAAACAGGGTTGAGCAGTTCTTC. This sequence encodes CAWSVRNRVEQFF. The full variable domain, with the rest looked up from reference TRBV30 and TRBJ2-1, is SQTIHQWPATLVQPVGSPLSLECTVEGTSNPNLYWYRQAAGRGLQLLFYSVGIGQISSEVPQNLSASRPQDRQFILSSKKLLLSDSGFYLCAWSVRNRVEQFFGPGTRLTVL.

The chain uses TRBV5-1 and TRBJ1-4; D not resolved. V was cut by 4 bases and J by 0 bases, with 7 bases left in between. Germline CDR1 is SGHRS and CDR2 is YFSETQ. The CDR3 length is 14 residues. DNA of the CDR3: TGCGCCAGCAGCCTAGAGGCAACTAATGAAAAACTGTTTTTT. The encoded protein is CASSLEATNEKLFF.

The chain links TRBV10-2 to TRBJ2-7, with TRBD2 matching 12 bases. CDR3 length equals 17 residues. Germline CDR1 reads WSHSY; CDR2 reads SAAADI. J gave up 0 bases and V 6 bases, and 9 bases lay outside the gene matches. CDR3 loop: CASSPLAGGRSSYEQYF. The CDR3 DNA is TGCGCCAGCAGCCCTCTAGCGGGGGGGAGGAGCTCCTACGAGCAGTACTTC.

This clone showed up just once. The chain is built from TRBV2 and TRBJ1-2; D perhaps matches TRBD1 (6 bases). Trimming stripped 5 bases from V and 0 bases from J, with 13 bases between. The CDR3 runs to 15 residues. Germline V gene data show CDR1 as SNHLY and CDR2 as FYNNEI. CDR3 protein: CASSPQGLTNYGYTF. The CDR3 bases are TGTGCCAGCAGTCCACAGGGCCTAACTAACTATGGCTACACCTTC.

Only a few counts were recorded for this clone. This chain connects TRBV7-9 to TRBJ2-2; 9 bases agree with TRBD2. CDR1 is SEHNR and CDR2 is FQNEAQ in the germline V gene (reference sequence). The J segment lost 3 bases and the V segment lost 5 bases, leaving 4 bases of the junction unmatched. This CDR3 is built from 15 residues. Here the CDR3 DNA reads TGTGCCAGCAGCGATAGCGGGGGTTACACCGGGGAGCTGTTTTTT. Translated: CASSDSGGYTGELFF.

The rearrangement joins TRBV6-6 to TRBJ1-4, with a tentative D call TRBD1 (6 bases). This CDR3 has 15 residues. The V gene lost 4 bases and the J gene lost 0 bases, with 9 bases spanning the gap. Germline assignment: CDR1 MNHNY and CDR2 SVGAGI (reference sequence). CDR3 loop: CASSWGQATNEKLFF. The CDR3 nucleotides are TGTGCCAGCAGTTGGGGACAAGCAACTAATGAAAAACTGTTTTTT.

CDR3 in DNA: TGTGCCAGCAGCTATTTTGAGGATACGCAGTATTTT. Protein product: CASSYFEDTQYF. The V and J genes are TRBV3-1 (or the pseudogene TRBV3-2) and TRBJ2-3; D unclear. Germline V lookup: CDR1 LGHDT, CDR2 YNNKEL (reference sequence). Trimming pared 5 bases from V and 6 bases from J, leaving 9 bases between. CDR3 length: 12 residues.

V gene TRBV10-2 combines with J gene TRBJ1-2, with 7 nucleotides matching TRBD1. CDR1 and CDR2 from the germline V gene are WSHSY and SAAADI. V shed 4 bases, J shed 7 bases, and the junction held 6 bases outside the gene matches. This CDR3 comprises 13 residues. The CDR3 DNA reads TGCGCCAGCAGTGTGACAGGGTTAATTGGCTACACCTTC. Translation gives CASSVTGLIGYTF.

The chain employs TRBV7-2 and TRBJ2-1; 9 bases are shared with TRBD2. This CDR3 spans 17 amino acids. Germline trimming cut 5 bases from V and 0 bases from J; bases unmatched to any gene: 8. Germline V gene sequence: CDR1 SGHTA, CDR2 FQGNSA. The CDR3 is CASSPRGGASSYNEQFF. The CDR3 DNA reads as TGTGCCAGCAGCCCACGCGGGGGGGCCAGCTCCTACAATGAGCAGTTCTTC.